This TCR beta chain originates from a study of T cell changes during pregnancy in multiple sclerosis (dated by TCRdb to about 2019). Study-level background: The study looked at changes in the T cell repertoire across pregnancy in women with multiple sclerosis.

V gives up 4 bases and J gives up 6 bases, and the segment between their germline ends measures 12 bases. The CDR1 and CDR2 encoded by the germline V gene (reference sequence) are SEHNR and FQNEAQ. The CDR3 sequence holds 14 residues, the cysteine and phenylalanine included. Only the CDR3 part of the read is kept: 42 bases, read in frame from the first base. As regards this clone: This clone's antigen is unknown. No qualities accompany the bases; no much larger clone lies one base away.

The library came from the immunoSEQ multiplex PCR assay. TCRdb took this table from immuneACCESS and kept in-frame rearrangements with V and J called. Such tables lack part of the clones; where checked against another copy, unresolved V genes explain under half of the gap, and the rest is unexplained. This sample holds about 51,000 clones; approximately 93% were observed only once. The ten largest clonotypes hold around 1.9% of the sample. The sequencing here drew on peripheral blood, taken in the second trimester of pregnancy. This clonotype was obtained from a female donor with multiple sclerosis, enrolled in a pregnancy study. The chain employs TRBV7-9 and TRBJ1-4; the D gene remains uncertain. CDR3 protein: CASSWPERDEKLFF. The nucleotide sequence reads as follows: TGTGCCAGCAGCTGGCCGGAGCGGGATGAAAAACTGTTTTTT.